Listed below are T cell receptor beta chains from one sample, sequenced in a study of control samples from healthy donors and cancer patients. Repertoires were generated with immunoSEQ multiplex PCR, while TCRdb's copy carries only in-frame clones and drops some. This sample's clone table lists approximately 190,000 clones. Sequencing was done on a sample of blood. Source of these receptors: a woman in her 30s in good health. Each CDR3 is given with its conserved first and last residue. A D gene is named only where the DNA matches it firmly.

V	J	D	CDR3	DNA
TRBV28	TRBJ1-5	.	CASLGAGVSDQPQHF	TGTGCCAGCTTAGGCGCGGGGGTATCAGATCAGCCCCAGCATTTT
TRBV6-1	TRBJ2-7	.	CASSEDGGTSYEQYF	TGTGCCAGCAGTGAAGATGGGGGAACGTCCTACGAGCAGTACTTC
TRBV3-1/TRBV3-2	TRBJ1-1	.	CASSLGGTNTEAFF	TGTGCCAGCAGTTTGGGGGGAACGAACACTGAAGCTTTCTTT
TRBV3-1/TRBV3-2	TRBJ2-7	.	CASSQAKYEQYF	TGTGCCAGCAGCCAAGCGAAATACGAGCAGTACTTC
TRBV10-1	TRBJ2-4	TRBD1	CASSEKNPRDRGGYIQYF	TGCGCCAGCAGTGAGAAAAACCCCCGGGACAGGGGAGGATACATTCAGTACTTC
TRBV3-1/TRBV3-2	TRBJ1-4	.	CASSQNGEKLFF	TGTGCCAGCAGCCAAAATGGGGAAAAACTGTTTTTT
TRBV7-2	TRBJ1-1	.	CASSFAGKGGDTEAFF	TGTGCCAGCAGCTTCGCGGGGAAGGGCGGGGACACTGAAGCTTTCTTT
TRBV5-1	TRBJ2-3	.	CASSSRLADTQYF	TGCGCCAGCAGCTCAAGACTAGCAGATACGCAGTATTTT
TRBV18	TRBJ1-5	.	CASSPRSNQPQHF	TGTGCCAGCTCACCACGGTCTAATCAGCCCCAGCATTTT
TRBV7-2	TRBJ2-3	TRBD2	CASSLAGGDTQYF	TGTGCCAGCAGCTTAGCGGGGGGGGATACGCAGTATTTT
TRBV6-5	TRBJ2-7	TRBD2	CASSTRDYLREQYF	TGTGCCAGCAGTACGCGGGACTATCTCAGGGAGCAGTACTTC
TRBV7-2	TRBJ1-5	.	CASSLDHQPQHF	TGTGCCAGCAGCTTAGATCATCAGCCCCAGCATTTT
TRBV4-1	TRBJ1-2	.	CASSQDSMRGGYTF	TGCGCCAGCAGCCAAGATAGCATGAGGGGTGGCTACACCTTC
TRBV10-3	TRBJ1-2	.	CATAREGLGYGYTF	TGTGCCACCGCAAGGGAGGGGCTAGGCTATGGCTACACCTTC
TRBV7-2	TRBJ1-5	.	CASSARTGGLNQPQHF	TGTGCCAGCAGCGCCCGGACTGGGGGGCTCAATCAGCCCCAGCATTTT
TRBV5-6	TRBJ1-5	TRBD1	CASSFQSTGYNQPQHF	TGTGCCAGCAGCTTCCAATCGACAGGGTACAATCAGCCCCAGCATTTT
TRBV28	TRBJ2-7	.	CASSLRSRGYEQYF	TGTGCCAGCAGTTTGAGGAGTAGGGGCTACGAGCAGTACTTC
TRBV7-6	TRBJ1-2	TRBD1	CASSLTQVTGDGYTF	TGTGCCAGCAGCTTAACCCAGGTGACAGGGGATGGCTACACCTTC
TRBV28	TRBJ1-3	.	CASSHWTASSGNTIYF	TGTGCCAGCAGTCACTGGACAGCGTCCTCTGGAAACACCATATATTTT
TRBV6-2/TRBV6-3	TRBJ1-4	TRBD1	CASSWTGTPNEKLFF	TGTGCCAGCAGTTGGACAGGAACCCCTAATGAAAAACTGTTTTTT
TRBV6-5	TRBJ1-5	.	CASSLAPDSNQPQHF	TGTGCCAGCAGCTTGGCCCCGGACAGCAATCAGCCCCAGCATTTT
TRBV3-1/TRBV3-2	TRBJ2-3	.	CASSQALVGSTDTQYF	TGTGCCAGCAGCCAGGCCTTAGTGGGGAGCACAGATACGCAGTATTTT
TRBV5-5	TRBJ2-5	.	CASSWGEGRPWETQYF	TGTGCCAGCAGCTGGGGAGAGGGGAGACCGTGGGAGACCCAGTACTTC
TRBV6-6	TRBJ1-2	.	CASSYSGDGYTF	TGTGCCAGCAGTTACTCTGGCGATGGCTACACCTTC
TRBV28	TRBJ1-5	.	CASSLLSFNSNQPQHF	TGTGCCAGCAGTTTATTGTCGTTCAATAGCAATCAGCCCCAGCATTTT
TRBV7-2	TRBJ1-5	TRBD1	CASSLARTGSQPQHF	TGTGCCAGCAGCTTAGCGCGGACAGGGTCCCAGCCCCAGCATTTT
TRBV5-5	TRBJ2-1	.	CASSFRGRDPYNEQFF	TGTGCCAGCAGCTTTCGAGGCCGAGACCCCTACAATGAGCAGTTCTTC
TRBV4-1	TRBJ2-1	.	CASSQLLMITGIEQFF	TGCGCCAGCAGCCAACTTCTAATGATTACCGGGATTGAGCAGTTCTTC
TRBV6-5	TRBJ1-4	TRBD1	CASSSQGAVKLFF	TGTGCCAGCAGTTCACAGGGGGCTGTAAAACTGTTTTTT
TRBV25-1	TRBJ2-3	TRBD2	CASNDRITSGGTDTQYF	TGTGCCAGCAATGATCGGATTACTAGCGGAGGGACAGATACGCAGTATTTT
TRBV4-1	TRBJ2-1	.	CASSQDGRWNEQFF	TGCGCCAGCAGCCAAGACGGTAGGTGGAATGAGCAGTTCTTC
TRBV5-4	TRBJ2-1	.	CASSLGGQFSYNEQFF	TGTGCCAGCAGCTTGGGGGGCCAGTTCTCCTACAATGAGCAGTTCTTC
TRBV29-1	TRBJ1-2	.	CSVEWDYGYTF	TGCAGCGTTGAATGGGACTATGGCTACACCTTC
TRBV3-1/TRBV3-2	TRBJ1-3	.	CASSQSSGNTIYF	TGTGCCAGCAGCCAGAGCTCTGGAAACACCATATATTTT
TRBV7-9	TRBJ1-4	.	CASSSQGITNEKLFF	TGTGCCAGCAGCTCCCAGGGTATCACTAATGAAAAACTGTTTTTT
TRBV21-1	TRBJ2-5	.	CASSDWDSRETQYF	TGTGCCAGCAGCGACTGGGACTCACGAGAGACCCAGTACTTC
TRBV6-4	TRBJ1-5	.	CASSWTGNQPQHF	TGTGCCAGCAGTTGGACAGGCAATCAGCCCCAGCATTTT
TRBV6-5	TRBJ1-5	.	CASRRRDRMSQHF	TGTGCCAGCAGGCGCCGGGACCGTATGTCCCAGCATTTT
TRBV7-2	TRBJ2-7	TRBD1	CASSSGTGYYEQYF	TGTGCCAGCAGCTCCGGGACAGGATACTACGAGCAGTACTTC
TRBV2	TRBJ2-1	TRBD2	CASSEQAGGSYNEQFF	TGTGCCAGCAGTGAGCAAGCGGGGGGGTCGTACAATGAGCAGTTCTTC
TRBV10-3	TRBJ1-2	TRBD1	CAIPDREDYGYTF	TGTGCCATCCCCGACAGGGAAGACTATGGCTACACCTTC
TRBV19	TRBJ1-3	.	CASRTSGSSGNTIYF	TGTGCCAGTCGGACCAGTGGCTCGTCCGGAAACACCATATATTTT
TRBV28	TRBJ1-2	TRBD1	CASDRGDANYGYTF	TGTGCCAGCGACAGGGGGGACGCTAACTATGGCTACACCTTC
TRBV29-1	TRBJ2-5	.	CSVAEFQETQYF	TGCAGCGTCGCTGAGTTCCAAGAGACCCAGTACTTC
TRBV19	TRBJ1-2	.	CASSIGTANYGYTF	TGTGCCAGTAGTATCGGCACGGCTAACTATGGCTACACCTTC
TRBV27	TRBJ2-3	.	CASSLSGQTSTDTQYF	TGTGCCAGCAGTTTATCGGGTCAAACTAGCACAGATACGCAGTATTTT
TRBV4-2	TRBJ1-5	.	CASSQELQGSQPQHF	TGTGCCAGCAGCCAAGAACTACAGGGATCCCAGCCCCAGCATTTT
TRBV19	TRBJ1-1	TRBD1	CASSIGTGSNEAFF	TGTGCCAGTAGTATCGGGACAGGGTCTAATGAAGCTTTCTTT
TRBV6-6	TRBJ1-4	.	CASGDGNEKLFF	TGTGCCAGCGGGGACGGAAATGAAAAACTGTTTTTT
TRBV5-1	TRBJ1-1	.	CASSLEGFEAFF	TGCGCCAGCAGCTTGGAGGGATTTGAAGCTTTCTTT
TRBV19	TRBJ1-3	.	CASSFSGNTIYF	TGTGCCAGTAGTTTCTCTGGAAACACCATATATTTT
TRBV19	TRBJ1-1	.	CASSILETEAFF	TGTGCCAGTAGTATACTGGAGACTGAAGCTTTCTTT